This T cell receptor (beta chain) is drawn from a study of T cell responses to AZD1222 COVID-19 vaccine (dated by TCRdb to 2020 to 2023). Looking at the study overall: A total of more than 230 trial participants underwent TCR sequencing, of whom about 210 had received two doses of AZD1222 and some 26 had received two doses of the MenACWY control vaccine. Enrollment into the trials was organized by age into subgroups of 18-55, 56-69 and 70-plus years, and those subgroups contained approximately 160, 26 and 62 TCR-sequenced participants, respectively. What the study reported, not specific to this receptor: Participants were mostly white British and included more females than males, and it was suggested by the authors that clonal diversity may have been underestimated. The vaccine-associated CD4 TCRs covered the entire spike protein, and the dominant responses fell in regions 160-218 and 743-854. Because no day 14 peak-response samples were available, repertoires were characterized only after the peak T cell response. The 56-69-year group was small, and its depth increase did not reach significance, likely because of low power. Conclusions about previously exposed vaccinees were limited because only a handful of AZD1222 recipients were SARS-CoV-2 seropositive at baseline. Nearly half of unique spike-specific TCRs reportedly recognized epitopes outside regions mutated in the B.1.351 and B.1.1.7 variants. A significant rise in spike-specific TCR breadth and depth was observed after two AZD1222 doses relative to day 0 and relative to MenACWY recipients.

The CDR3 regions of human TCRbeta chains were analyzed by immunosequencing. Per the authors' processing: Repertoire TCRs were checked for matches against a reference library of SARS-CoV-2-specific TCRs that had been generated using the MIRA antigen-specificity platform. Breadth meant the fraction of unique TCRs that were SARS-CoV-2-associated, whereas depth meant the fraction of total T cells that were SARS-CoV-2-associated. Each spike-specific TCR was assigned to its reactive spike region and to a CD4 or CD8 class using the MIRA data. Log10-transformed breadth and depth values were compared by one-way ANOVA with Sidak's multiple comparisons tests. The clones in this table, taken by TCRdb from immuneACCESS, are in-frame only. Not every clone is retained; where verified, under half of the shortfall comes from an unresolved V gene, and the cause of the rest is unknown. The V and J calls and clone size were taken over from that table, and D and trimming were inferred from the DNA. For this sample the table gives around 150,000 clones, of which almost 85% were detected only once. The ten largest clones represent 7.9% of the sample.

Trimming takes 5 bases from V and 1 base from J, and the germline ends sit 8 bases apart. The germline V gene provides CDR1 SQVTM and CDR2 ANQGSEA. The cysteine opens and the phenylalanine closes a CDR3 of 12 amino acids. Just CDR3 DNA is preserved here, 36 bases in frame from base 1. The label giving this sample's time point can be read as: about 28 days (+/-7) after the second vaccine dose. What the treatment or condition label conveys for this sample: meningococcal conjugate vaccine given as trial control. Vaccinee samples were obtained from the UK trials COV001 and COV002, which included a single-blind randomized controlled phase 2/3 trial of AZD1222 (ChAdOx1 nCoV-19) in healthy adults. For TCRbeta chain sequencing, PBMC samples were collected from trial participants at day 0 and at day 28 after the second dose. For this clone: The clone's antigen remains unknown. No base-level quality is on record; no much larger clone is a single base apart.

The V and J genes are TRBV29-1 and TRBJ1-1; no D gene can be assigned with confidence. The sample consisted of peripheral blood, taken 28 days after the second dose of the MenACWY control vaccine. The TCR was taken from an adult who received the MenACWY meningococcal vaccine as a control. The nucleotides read TGCAGCGTTCCTGGATGGAACACTGAAGCTTTCTTT. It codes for CSVPGWNTEAFF.